This passage covers 5 T cell receptor beta chains from one sample sequenced in a study of shared clonotypes between healthy human individuals. The assay was immunoSEQ multiplex PCR, and TCRdb's table has in-frame clones only and misses some. Of approximately 980,000 clones listed, about three quarters are singletons. The source material was memory CD4+ T cells sorted from blood. The subset here: CD45RA-negative fraction. These receptors came from a man between 18 and 35 years old in good health.

The genes are TRBV11-2 and TRBJ2-2; the match to TRBD2 covers 9 bases. Germline CDR1 SGHAT, CDR2 FQNNGV. V trimming: 5 bases; J trimming: 2 bases; junction bases outside the gene matches: 9. This CDR3 has 17 amino acids. CDR3 nucleotide sequence: TGTGCCAGCAGCCGAGCGGGGGGCGCCATCAACACCGGGGAGCTGTTTTTT. It codes for CASSRAGGAINTGELFF.

J is TRBJ2-7 and V is TRBV2, with D possibly being TRBD2 (5 bases). There are 11 residues in the CDR3. Germline V gene lookup returns CDR1 SNHLY and CDR2 FYNNEI. V dropped 9 bases and J dropped 2 bases, with 8 bases sitting between them. CDR3: CASLAAYEQYF. DNA of the CDR3: TGTGCCAGTCTAGCTGCCTACGAGCAGTACTTC.

This clone was detected ten times or more. The chain employs TRBV7-2 and TRBJ2-5; 8 bases line up with TRBD2. CDR1 SGHTA and CDR2 FQGNSA come from the germline V gene. V gave up 3 bases and J gave up 7 bases; unmatched junction bases: 7. The CDR3 is 14 amino acids. The CDR3 loop is CASSFSGATGTQYF. As DNA, the CDR3 is TGTGCCAGCAGCTTTAGCGGGGCTACAGGGACCCAGTACTTC.

This clone was seen repeatedly, ten times or more. In DNA form, the CDR3 reads TGCAGCGCAATACAGGGCACCTATGGCTACACCTTC. It encodes CSAIQGTYGYTF. J is TRBJ1-2 and V is TRBV29-1, with D possibly matching TRBD1 (6 bases). The CDR3 length is 12 residues. Per germline, CDR1 SQVTM and CDR2 ANQGSEA. Trimming pared 7 bases from V and 4 bases from J, leaving 13 bases between.

The V and J genes are TRBV25-1 and TRBJ2-3, with 11 positions matching TRBD2. Losses at the gene ends were 4 bases for V and 2 bases for J; bases not matched to a gene: 2. The CDR3 has 15 residues. Germline CDR1 reads MGHDK; CDR2 reads SYGVNS. CDR3 bases: TGTGCCAGCAGTGGGGGACTAGCGGCCACAGATACGCAGTATTTT. The encoded protein is CASSGGLAATDTQYF.